This T cell receptor beta chain was recovered during a study of T cell repertoires in cytomegalovirus infection. This clonotype was counted many times. The target antigen is unknown. The CDR3 is made up of 14 amino acids. V shed 1 base and J shed 4 bases, with 11 bases lying between them. Germline CDR1 and CDR2: SGHRS and YFSETQ. TCRdb used MiXCR to reprocess the reads, holding one entry per CDR3 protein. Of approximately 310,000 distinct CDR3 sequences listed, around 25% were seen once; the top ten hold about an eighth. This sequence was found in a human donor in good health (CMV status not recorded). Some clones in this sample may be carry-over from other donors' samples. The sample in question was cultured PBMCs, obtained from culture after CMV antigen stimulation. The chain links TRBV5-1 to TRBJ1-1; D is possibly TRBD1 (6 bases). Here the CDR3 reads CASSLMGASTEAFF. The DNA of the CDR3 is TGCGCCAGCAGCTTGATGGGGGCAAGCACTGAAGCTTTCTTT.